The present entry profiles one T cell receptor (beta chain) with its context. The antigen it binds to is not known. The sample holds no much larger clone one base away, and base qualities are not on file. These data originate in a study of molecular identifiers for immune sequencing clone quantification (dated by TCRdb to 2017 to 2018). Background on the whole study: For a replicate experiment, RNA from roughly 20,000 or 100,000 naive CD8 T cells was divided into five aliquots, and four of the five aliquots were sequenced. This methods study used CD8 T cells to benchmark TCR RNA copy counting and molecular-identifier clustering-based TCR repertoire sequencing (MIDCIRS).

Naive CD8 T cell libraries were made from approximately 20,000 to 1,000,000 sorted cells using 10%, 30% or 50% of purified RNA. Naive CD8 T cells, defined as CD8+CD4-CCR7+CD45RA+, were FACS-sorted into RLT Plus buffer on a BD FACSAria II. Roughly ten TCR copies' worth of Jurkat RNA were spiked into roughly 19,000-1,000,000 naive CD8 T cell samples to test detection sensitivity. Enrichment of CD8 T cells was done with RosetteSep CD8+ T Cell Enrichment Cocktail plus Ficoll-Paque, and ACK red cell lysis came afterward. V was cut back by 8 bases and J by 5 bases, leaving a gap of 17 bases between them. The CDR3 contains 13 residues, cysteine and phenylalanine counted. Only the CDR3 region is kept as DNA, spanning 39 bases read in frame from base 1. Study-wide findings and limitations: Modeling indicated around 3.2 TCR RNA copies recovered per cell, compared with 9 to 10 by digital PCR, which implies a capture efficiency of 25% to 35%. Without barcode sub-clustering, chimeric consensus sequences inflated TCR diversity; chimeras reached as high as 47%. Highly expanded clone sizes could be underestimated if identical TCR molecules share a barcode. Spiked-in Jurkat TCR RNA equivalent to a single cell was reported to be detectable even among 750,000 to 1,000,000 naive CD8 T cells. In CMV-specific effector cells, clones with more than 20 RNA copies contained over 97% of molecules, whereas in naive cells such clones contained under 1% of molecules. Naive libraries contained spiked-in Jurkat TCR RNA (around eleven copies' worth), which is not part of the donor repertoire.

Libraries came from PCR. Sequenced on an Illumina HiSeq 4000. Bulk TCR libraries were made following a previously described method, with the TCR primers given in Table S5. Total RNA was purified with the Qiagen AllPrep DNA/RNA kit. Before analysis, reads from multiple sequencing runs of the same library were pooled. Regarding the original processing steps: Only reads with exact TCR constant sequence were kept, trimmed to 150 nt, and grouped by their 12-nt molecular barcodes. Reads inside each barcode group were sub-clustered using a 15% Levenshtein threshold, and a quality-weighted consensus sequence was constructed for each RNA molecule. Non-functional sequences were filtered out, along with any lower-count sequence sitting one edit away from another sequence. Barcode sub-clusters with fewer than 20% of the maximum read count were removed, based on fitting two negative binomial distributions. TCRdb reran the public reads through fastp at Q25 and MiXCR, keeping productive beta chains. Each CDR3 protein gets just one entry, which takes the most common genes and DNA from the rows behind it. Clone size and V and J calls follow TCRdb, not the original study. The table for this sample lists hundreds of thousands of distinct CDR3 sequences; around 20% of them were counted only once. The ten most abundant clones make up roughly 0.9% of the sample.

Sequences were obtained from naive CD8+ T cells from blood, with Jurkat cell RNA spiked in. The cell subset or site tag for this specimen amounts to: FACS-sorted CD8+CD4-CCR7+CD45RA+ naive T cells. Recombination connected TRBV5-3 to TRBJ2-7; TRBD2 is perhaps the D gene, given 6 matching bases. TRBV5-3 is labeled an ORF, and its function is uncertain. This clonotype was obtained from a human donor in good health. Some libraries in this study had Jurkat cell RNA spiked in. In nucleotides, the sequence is TGTGCCAGCACCCCAGGAGGGGCGGACGAGCAGTACTTC. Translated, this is CASTPGGADEQYF.